A selection of T cell receptor beta chains follows, all from one sample in a study of CD8 T cells in ankylosing spondylitis. TCRdb recomputed calls from the 5' RACE reads with MiXCR, one row per CDR3 protein. This table holds 250,000 to 400,000 distinct CDR3 sequences, 11% found once. Sequencing was performed on blood, either unsorted or a sorted T cell fraction (not recorded which). All receptors come from a female donor with ankylosing spondylitis or in good health (not recorded which). CDR3s include the opening cysteine and the closing phenylalanine or tryptophan. D genes are given only for firm matches.

D	V	J	CDR3
-	TRBV20-1	TRBJ2-5	CSARDMGGPQETQYF
TRBD2	TRBV12-3/TRBV12-4	TRBJ2-5	CASRLGTSGNPAETQYF
TRBD1	TRBV5-1	TRBJ1-3	CASSLEGAYSGNTIYF
-	TRBV12-3/TRBV12-4	TRBJ2-2	CASSFSAGELFF
-	TRBV7-2	TRBJ1-4	CASSSGTGYTTNEKLFF
-	TRBV11-2	TRBJ2-7	CASSLAASVTYEQYF
-	TRBV12-3/TRBV12-4	TRBJ2-7	CASTKDGLYEQYF
TRBD2	TRBV12-3/TRBV12-4	TRBJ2-3	CASNSGASTDTQYF
-	TRBV14	TRBJ2-1	CASSPHWSSYNEQFF
-	TRBV5-1	TRBJ1-1	CASSYSGTREAFF
-	TRBV6-2/TRBV6-3	TRBJ1-2	CASTRTSPDYGYTF